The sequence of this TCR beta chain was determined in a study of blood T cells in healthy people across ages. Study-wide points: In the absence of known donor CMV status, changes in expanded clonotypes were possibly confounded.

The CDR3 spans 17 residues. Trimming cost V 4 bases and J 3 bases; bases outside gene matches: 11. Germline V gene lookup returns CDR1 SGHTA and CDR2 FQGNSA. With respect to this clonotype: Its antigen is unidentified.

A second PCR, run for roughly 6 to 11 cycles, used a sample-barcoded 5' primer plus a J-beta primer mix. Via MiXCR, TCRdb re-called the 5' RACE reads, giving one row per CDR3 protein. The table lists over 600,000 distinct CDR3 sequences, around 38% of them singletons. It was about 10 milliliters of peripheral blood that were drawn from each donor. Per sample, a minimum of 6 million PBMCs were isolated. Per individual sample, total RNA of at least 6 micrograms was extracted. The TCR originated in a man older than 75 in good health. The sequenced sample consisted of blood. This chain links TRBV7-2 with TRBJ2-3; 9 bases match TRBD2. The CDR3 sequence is CASSSYGTSGRTDTQYF. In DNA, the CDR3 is TGTGCCAGCAGCTCCTACGGCACTAGCGGGCGGACAGATACGCAGTATTTT.